These T cell receptor beta chains were read from a single sample in a study of immune characterization of retroperitoneal liposarcoma. TCRdb used MiXCR to reprocess the PCR reads, holding one entry per CDR3 protein. In the table there are 2,000 to 3,000 distinct CDR3 sequences, roughly 49% of which are singletons. The sequencing input was tumor tissue. These receptors were collected from a female donor with retroperitoneal liposarcoma. The CDR3 runs from the conserved cysteine through the conserved F or W. The order of the fields is J gene, clone size, D gene, V gene, CDR3 protein, CDR3 DNA. A D gene is named only where the DNA matches it firmly. The size field is filled for only some rows; it gives once, few, many or a size class.

j_gene: TRBJ2-3; abundance: .; d_gene: TRBD2; v_gene: TRBV5-6; CDR3aa: CASSGGGADTQYF; CDR3nt: TGTGCCAGCTCCGGCGGGGGGGCAGATACGCAGTATTTT
j_gene: TRBJ2-7; abundance: few; d_gene: .; v_gene: TRBV6-6; CDR3aa: CASSYSRYYEQYF; CDR3nt: TGTGCCAGCAGTTACTCGAGGTACTACGAGCAGTACTTC
j_gene: TRBJ1-1; abundance: .; d_gene: .; v_gene: TRBV11-1; CDR3aa: CASSLRAGRNTEAFF; CDR3nt: TGTGCCAGCAGCTTAAGAGCAGGGCGGAACACTGAAGCTTTCTTT
j_gene: TRBJ2-1; abundance: .; d_gene: TRBD2; v_gene: TRBV12-3/TRBV12-4; CDR3aa: CASSLAGVGNEQFF; CDR3nt: TGTGCCAGCAGTCTAGCGGGAGTAGGTAATGAGCAGTTCTTC
j_gene: TRBJ1-1; abundance: .; d_gene: .; v_gene: TRBV5-1; CDR3aa: CASSTQGDTEAFF; CDR3nt: TGCGCCAGCAGCACACAGGGAGACACTGAAGCTTTCTTT
j_gene: TRBJ2-3; abundance: .; d_gene: .; v_gene: TRBV6-5; CDR3aa: CASSYSGLRGTDTQYF; CDR3nt: TGTGCCAGCAGTTACTCGGGACTGAGGGGCACAGATACGCAGTATTTT
j_gene: TRBJ2-5; abundance: few; d_gene: TRBD2; v_gene: TRBV27; CDR3aa: CASSPWTSGASNEQYF; CDR3nt: TGTGCCAGCAGCCCTTGGACTAGCGGGGCGAGCAATGAGCAGTACTTC
j_gene: TRBJ1-2; abundance: .; d_gene: TRBD1; v_gene: TRBV6-4; CDR3aa: CASSTGGGYTF; CDR3nt: TGTGCCAGCTCGACAGGGGGCGGCTACACCTTC
j_gene: TRBJ2-3; abundance: .; d_gene: .; v_gene: TRBV6-6; CDR3aa: CASSNPGDYGDTQYF; CDR3nt: TGTGCCAGCAGTAACCCCGGAGACTACGGGGATACACAGTATTTT
j_gene: TRBJ2-3; abundance: .; d_gene: TRBD2; v_gene: TRBV12-3/TRBV12-4; CDR3aa: CASTLTSGREDTQYF; CDR3nt: TGTGCCAGCACCCTGACTAGCGGGAGGGAGGATACGCAGTATTTT
j_gene: TRBJ1-2; abundance: .; d_gene: .; v_gene: TRBV11-2; CDR3aa: CASSLEPRADIYGYTF; CDR3nt: TGTGCCAGCAGCTTAGAGCCCCGGGCGGATATTTATGGCTACACCTTC
j_gene: TRBJ2-1; abundance: .; d_gene: .; v_gene: TRBV7-8; CDR3aa: CASSVRATEVGEQFF; CDR3nt: TGTGCCAGCAGCGTCCGGGCGACCGAGGTCGGCGAGCAGTTCTTC
j_gene: TRBJ2-1; abundance: .; d_gene: .; v_gene: TRBV29-1; CDR3aa: CSVGGEQFF; CDR3nt: TGCAGCGTAGGGGGAGAGCAGTTCTTC
j_gene: TRBJ2-1; abundance: .; d_gene: TRBD2; v_gene: TRBV6-2/TRBV6-3; CDR3aa: CASTPPPLSRAGVGAGETQYF; CDR3nt: TGTGCCAGCACTCCCCCCCCACTATCCCGAGCGGGGGTCGGAGCTGGAGAGACCCAGTATTTC
j_gene: TRBJ2-1; abundance: few; d_gene: TRBD2; v_gene: TRBV11-3; CDR3aa: CASSRRTSGTYNEQFF; CDR3nt: TGTGCCAGCAGCCGACGGACTAGCGGCACTTACAATGAGCAGTTCTTC
j_gene: TRBJ2-1; abundance: .; d_gene: .; v_gene: TRBV27; CDR3aa: CASNPSSGVPSYEQFF; CDR3nt: TGTGCCAGCAACCCTAGCTCCGGAGTTCCCTCCTACGAGCAGTTCTTC
j_gene: TRBJ1-6; abundance: .; d_gene: .; v_gene: TRBV6-1; CDR3aa: CASSPGGTDSPLHF; CDR3nt: TGTGCCAGCAGCCCCGGGGGTACGGATTCACCCCTCCACTTT
j_gene: TRBJ2-5; abundance: medium-sized; d_gene: .; v_gene: TRBV7-6; CDR3aa: CASTPLGAVQETQYF; CDR3nt: TGTGCCAGCACCCCCCTGGGGGCCGTCCAAGAGACCCAGTACTTC
j_gene: TRBJ2-2; abundance: .; d_gene: TRBD1; v_gene: TRBV6-6; CDR3aa: CASSYETGGTGELFF; CDR3nt: TGTGCCAGCAGTTACGAGACAGGGGGCACCGGGGAGCTGTTTTTT
j_gene: TRBJ2-5; abundance: medium-sized; d_gene: TRBD1; v_gene: TRBV12-3/TRBV12-4; CDR3aa: CASSYRQGGSYNEQYF; CDR3nt: TGTGCCAGCAGTTACCGACAGGGTGGCTCCTACAATGAGCAGTACTTC
j_gene: TRBJ2-1; abundance: large; d_gene: .; v_gene: TRBV7-2; CDR3aa: CASSLAETQFF; CDR3nt: TGTGCCAGCAGCTTAGCAGAGACCCAGTTCTTC
j_gene: TRBJ2-5; abundance: .; d_gene: .; v_gene: TRBV6-1; CDR3aa: CASSEFGRGVEETQYF; CDR3nt: TGTGCCAGCAGTGAATTTGGCAGGGGAGTCGAAGAGACCCAGTACTTC
j_gene: TRBJ2-1; abundance: .; d_gene: .; v_gene: TRBV19; CDR3aa: CASSVLSKGEEQFF; CDR3nt: TGTGCCAGTAGTGTCCTCTCGAAAGGGGAGGAGCAGTTCTTC
j_gene: TRBJ2-7; abundance: large; d_gene: TRBD1; v_gene: TRBV6-1; CDR3aa: CASSSGTENEQYF; CDR3nt: TGTGCCAGCAGTTCTGGGACAGAAAATGAGCAGTACTTC
j_gene: TRBJ2-1; abundance: .; d_gene: .; v_gene: TRBV7-2; CDR3aa: CASSFRGARGNEQFF; CDR3nt: TGTGCCAGCAGCTTCCGGGGGGCCCGGGGTAATGAGCAGTTCTTC
j_gene: TRBJ2-5; abundance: .; d_gene: TRBD2; v_gene: TRBV6-1; CDR3aa: CASSYTRTSGQETQYF; CDR3nt: TGTGCCAGCAGTTACACCCGGACTAGCGGACAAGAGACCCAGTACTTC
j_gene: TRBJ2-5; abundance: .; d_gene: .; v_gene: TRBV6-1; CDR3aa: CASGVGQETQYF; CDR3nt: TGTGCCAGCGGTGTTGGACAAGAGACCCAGTACTTC
j_gene: TRBJ2-3; abundance: .; d_gene: TRBD2; v_gene: TRBV6-1; CDR3aa: CASSPRLAGVETQYF; CDR3nt: TGTGCCAGCAGTCCTAGACTAGCGGGAGTTGAGACGCAGTATTTT
j_gene: TRBJ2-5; abundance: .; d_gene: .; v_gene: TRBV6-1; CDR3aa: CASSDNLGGADPKAQYF; CDR3nt: TGTGCCAGCAGTGATAATTTGGGGGGCGCGGACCCGAAGGCCCAGTACTTC
j_gene: TRBJ2-1; abundance: few; d_gene: .; v_gene: TRBV27; CDR3aa: CASSWGSSYNEQFF; CDR3nt: TGTGCCAGCAGTTGGGGCAGCTCCTACAATGAGCAGTTCTTC
j_gene: TRBJ2-3; abundance: .; d_gene: .; v_gene: TRBV5-3; CDR3aa: CASSLPSGTDTQYF; CDR3nt: TGTGCCAGCAGCTTGCCTAGCGGCACAGATACGCAGTATTTT
j_gene: TRBJ2-1; abundance: medium-sized; d_gene: TRBD2; v_gene: TRBV6-1; CDR3aa: CASRAGTSGARREEQFF; CDR3nt: TGTGCCAGCCGGGCCGGGACTAGCGGGGCCAGGAGGGAGGAGCAGTTCTTC
j_gene: TRBJ2-3; abundance: .; d_gene: TRBD2; v_gene: TRBV6-1; CDR3aa: CASSRGGTDTQYF; CDR3nt: TGTGCCAGCAGTAGGGGAGGGACAGATACGCAGTATTTT
j_gene: TRBJ2-5; abundance: medium-sized; d_gene: .; v_gene: TRBV6-1; CDR3aa: CASSEALQALVGQYF; CDR3nt: TGTGCCAGCAGTGAAGCGCTTCAAGCACTAGTCGGGCAGTACTTC
j_gene: TRBJ2-1; abundance: .; d_gene: .; v_gene: TRBV12-3/TRBV12-4; CDR3aa: CASSSTSEQFF; CDR3nt: TGTGCCAGCAGCTCCACAAGCGAGCAGTTCTTC
j_gene: TRBJ2-2; abundance: large; d_gene: .; v_gene: TRBV6-1; CDR3aa: CASSESQATGELFF; CDR3nt: TGTGCCAGCAGTGAATCACAGGCTACCGGGGAGCTGTTTTTT